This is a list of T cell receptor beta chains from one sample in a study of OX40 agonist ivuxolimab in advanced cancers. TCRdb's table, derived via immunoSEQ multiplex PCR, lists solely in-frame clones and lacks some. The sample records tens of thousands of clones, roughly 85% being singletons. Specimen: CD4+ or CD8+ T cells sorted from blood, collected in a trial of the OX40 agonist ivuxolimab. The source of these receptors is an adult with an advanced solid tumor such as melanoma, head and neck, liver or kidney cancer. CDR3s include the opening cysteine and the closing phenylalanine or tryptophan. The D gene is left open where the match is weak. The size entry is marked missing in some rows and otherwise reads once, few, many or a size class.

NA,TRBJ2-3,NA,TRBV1,TGCACCAGCAGCGGGAGAGTACGCACAGATACGCAGTATTTT,CTSSGRVRTDTQYF
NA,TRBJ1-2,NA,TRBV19,TGTGCCAGTAGTATTTCAACTCCCTCGGGCTACACCTTC,CASSISTPSGYTF
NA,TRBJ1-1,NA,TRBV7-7,TGTGCCAGCAGCTTAGCACAGAACACTGAAGCTTTCTTT,CASSLAQNTEAFF
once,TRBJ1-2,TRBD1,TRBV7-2,TGTGCCAGCAGCTTACGACAGGGTGTGCGGAGCTACACCTTC,CASSLRQGVRSYTF
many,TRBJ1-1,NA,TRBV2,TGTGCCAGCAGTGAAGCGCTTCAAGCTTTCTTT,CASSEALQAFF
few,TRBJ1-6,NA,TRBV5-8,TGTGCCAGCAGCTTCTCCTTTAATTCACCCCTCCACTTT,CASSFSFNSPLHF
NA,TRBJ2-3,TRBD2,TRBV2,TGTGCCAGCAGACCCTGGACTAGCGGGAGAGATACGCAGTATTTT,CASRPWTSGRDTQYF
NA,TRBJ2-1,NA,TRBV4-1,TGCGCCAGCAGCCAAGGTCGGTGGAACAATGAGCAGTTCTTC,CASSQGRWNNEQFF
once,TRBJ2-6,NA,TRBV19,TGTGCCAGTAACGATGGAAGCTCTGGGGCCAACGTCCTGACTTTC,CASNDGSSGANVLTF
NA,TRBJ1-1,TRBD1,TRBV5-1,TGCGCCAGCAGCTTCAGGGGGCGAACGAACACTGAAGCTTTCTTT,CASSFRGRTNTEAFF
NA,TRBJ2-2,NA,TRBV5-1,TGCGCCAGCAGCTTAACACAGTCCGGCACCGGGGAGCTGTTTTTT,CASSLTQSGTGELFF
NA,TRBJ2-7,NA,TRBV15,TGTGCCACCAGCAGAGGAGACAGGAGGATCTACGAGCAGTACTTC,CATSRGDRRIYEQYF
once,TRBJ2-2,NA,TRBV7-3,TGTGCCAGCAGCTTGAGGCCTTCTACCGGGGAGCTGTTTTTT,CASSLRPSTGELFF
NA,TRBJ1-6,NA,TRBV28,TGTGCCAGCAGCCCTAACGCTGGCGGTTCCTATAATTCACCCCTCCACTTT,CASSPNAGGSYNSPLHF
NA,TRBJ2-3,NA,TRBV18,TGTGCCAGCTCACCACCCGTTAACACAGATACGCAGTATTTT,CASSPPVNTDTQYF
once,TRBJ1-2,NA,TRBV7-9,TGTGCCAGCAGCTCGACCCCCGCATATGGCTACACCTTC,CASSSTPAYGYTF
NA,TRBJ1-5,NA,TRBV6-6,TGTGCCAGCAGTGGACGGAATAGCAATCAGCCCCAGCATTTT,CASSGRNSNQPQHF
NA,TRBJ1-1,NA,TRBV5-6,TGTGCCAGCAGCCCTGGGGCATCTAACACTGAAGCTTTCTTT,CASSPGASNTEAFF
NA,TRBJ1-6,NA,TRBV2,TGTGCCAGCAGTGAAGCGGTGACAGCGAATTCACCCCTCCACTTT,CASSEAVTANSPLHF
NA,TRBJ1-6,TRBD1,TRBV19,TGTGCCAGTAGTATCCAACAGGGGAATTCACCCCTCCACTTT,CASSIQQGNSPLHF
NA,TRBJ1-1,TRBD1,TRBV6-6,TGTGCCAGCAGCCTAAGACAGGGAAGGAACACTGAAGCTTTCTTT,CASSLRQGRNTEAFF
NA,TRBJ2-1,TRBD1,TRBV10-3,TGTGCCATCAGTGGTCGGCAGGGGGCCAGTGAGCAGTTCTTC,CAISGRQGASEQFF
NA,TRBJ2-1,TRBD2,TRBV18,TGTGCCAGCTCACCACCGACTTGGGGGACTAGCGGGAGTATTAATGAGCAGTTCTTC,CASSPPTWGTSGSINEQFF
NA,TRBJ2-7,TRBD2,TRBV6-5,TGTGCCAGCTGCTTAGCGGGGGGGCGTGAACAGTACTTC,CASCLAGGREQYF
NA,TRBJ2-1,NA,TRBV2,TGTGCCAGCAAGGACAATGAGCAGTTCTTC,CASKDNEQFF
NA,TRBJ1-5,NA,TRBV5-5,TGTGCCAGCAGCTTGGCCAACAGGGCCGGGGCCCAGCATTTT,CASSLANRAGAQHF
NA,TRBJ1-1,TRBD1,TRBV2,TGTGCCAGCAGTGAACAGGGGGCGTTCGACACTGAAGCTTTCTTT,CASSEQGAFDTEAFF